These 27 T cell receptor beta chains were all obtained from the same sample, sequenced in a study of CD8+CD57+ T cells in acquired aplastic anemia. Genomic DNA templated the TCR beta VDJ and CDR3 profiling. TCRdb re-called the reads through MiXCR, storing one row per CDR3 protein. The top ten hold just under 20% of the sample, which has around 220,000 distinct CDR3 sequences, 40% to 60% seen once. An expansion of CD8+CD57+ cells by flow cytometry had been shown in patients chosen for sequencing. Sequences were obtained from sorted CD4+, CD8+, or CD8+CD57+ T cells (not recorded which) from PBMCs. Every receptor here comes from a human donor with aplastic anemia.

CDR3 protein: CASSERASGSSYEQYF. The CDR3 DNA follows: TGTGCCAGCAGTGAAAGGGCCTCGGGCAGTTCCTACGAGCAGTACTTC. The V call is TRBV6-1, the J call TRBJ2-7; D remains unclear. Germline V gene data show CDR1 as MNHNS and CDR2 as SASEGT. Trimming stripped 2 bases from V and 1 base from J, with 15 bases between. This CDR3 is built from 16 residues.

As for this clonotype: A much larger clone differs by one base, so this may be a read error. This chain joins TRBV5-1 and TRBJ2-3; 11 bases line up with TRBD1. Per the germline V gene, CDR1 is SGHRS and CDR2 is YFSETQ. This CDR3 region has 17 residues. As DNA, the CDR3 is TGTGTCAGCAGACTACCGGGACAGGGGGAGACTAGCCCCCCGCAGTATTTT. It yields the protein CVSRLPGQGETSPPQYF.

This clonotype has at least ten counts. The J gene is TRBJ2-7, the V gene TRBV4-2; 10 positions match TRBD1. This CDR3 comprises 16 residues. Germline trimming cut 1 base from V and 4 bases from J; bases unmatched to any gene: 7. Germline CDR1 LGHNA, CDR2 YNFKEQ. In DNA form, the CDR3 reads TGTGCCAGCAGCCAAGGGGACAGGGGTGCGAGGTACGAGCAGTACTTC. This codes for CASSQGDRGARYEQYF.

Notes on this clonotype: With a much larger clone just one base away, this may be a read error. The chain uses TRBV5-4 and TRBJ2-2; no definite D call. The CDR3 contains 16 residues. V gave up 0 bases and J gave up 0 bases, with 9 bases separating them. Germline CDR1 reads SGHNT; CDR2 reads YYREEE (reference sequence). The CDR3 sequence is CASSLELITNTGELFF. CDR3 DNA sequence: TGTGCCAGCAGCTTGGAGCTAATCACGAACACCGGGGAGCTGTTTTTT.

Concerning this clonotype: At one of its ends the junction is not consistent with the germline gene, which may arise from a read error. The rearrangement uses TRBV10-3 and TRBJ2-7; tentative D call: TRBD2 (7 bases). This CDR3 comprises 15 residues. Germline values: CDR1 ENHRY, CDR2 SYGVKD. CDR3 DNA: TGTGCCAGCAGTGCTGAGGGGGGGAGGGTATCCGAGCAGTACTTC. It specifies CASSAEGGRVSEQYF.

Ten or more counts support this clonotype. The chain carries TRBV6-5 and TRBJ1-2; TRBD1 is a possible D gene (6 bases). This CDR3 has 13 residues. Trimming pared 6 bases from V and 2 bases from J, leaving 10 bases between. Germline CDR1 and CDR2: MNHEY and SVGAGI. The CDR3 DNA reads TGTGCCAGCAGCCGGACAGACAACTATGGCTACACCTTC. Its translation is CASSRTDNYGYTF.

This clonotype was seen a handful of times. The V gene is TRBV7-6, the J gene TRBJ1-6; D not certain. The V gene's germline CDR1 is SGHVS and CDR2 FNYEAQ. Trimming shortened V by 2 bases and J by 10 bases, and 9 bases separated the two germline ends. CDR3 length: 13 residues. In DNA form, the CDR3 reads TGTGCCAGCAGCTTATTAGCGGACTCACCCCTCCACTTT. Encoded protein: CASSLLADSPLHF.

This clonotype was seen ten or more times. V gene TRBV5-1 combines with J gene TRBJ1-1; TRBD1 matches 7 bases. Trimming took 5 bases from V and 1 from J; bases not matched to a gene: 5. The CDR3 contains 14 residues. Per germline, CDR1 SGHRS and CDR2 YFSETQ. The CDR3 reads CASRTGAENTEAFF. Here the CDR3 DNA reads TGCGCCAGCAGAACAGGGGCGGAGAACACTGAAGCTTTCTTT.

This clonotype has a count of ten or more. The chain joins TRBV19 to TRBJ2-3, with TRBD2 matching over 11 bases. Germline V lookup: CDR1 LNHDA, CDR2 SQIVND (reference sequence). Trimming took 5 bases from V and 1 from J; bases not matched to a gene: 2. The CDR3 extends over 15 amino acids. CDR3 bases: TGTGCCAGTAGTTCTAGCGGGGGGCGCACAGATACGCAGTATTTT. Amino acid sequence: CASSSSGGRTDTQYF.

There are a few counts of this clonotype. CDR3 region: CASKRIGGNTGELFF. CDR3 DNA sequence: TGTGCCAGCAAACGCATAGGCGGCAACACCGGGGAGCTGTTTTTT. V gene TRBV2 combines with J gene TRBJ2-2; D unclear. Germline CDR1 reads SNHLY; CDR2 reads FYNNEI. Deletions cut 7 bases from V and 2 bases from J, with 14 bases between. The CDR3 is made up of 15 amino acids.

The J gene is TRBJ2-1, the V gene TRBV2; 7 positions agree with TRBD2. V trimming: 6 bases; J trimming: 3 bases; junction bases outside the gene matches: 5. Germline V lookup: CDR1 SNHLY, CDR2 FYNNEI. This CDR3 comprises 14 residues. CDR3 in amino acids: CASRAGDLYNEQFF. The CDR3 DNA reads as TGTGCCAGCAGGGCGGGGGATCTCTACAATGAGCAGTTCTTC. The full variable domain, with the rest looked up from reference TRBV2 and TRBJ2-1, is EPEVTQTPSHQVTQMGQEVILRCVPISNHLYFYWYRQILGQKVEFLVSFYNNEISEKSEIFDDQFSVERPDGSNFTLKIRSTKLEDSAMYFCASRAGDLYNEQFFGPGTRLTVL.

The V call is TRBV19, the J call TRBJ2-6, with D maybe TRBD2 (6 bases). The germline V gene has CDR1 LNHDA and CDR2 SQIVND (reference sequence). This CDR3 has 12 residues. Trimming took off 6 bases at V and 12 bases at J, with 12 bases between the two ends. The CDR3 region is CASRARGSVLTF. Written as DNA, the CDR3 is TGTGCCAGTAGGGCTCGGGGGAGCGTCCTGACTTTC.

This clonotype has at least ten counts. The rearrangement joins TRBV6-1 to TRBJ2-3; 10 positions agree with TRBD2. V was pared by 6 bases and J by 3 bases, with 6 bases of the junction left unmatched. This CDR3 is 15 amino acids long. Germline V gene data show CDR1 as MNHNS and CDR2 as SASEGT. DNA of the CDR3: TGTGCCAGCAGATTTAGCGGGGGGACGACAGATACGCAGTATTTT. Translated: CASRFSGGTTDTQYF.

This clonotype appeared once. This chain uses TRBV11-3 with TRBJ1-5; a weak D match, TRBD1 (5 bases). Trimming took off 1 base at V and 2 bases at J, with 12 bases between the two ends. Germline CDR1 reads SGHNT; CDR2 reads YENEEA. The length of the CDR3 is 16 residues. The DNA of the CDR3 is TGTGCCAGCAGCTTAGTACGGGGGAGCGGCAATCAGCCCCAGCATTTT. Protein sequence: CASSLVRGSGNQPQHF.

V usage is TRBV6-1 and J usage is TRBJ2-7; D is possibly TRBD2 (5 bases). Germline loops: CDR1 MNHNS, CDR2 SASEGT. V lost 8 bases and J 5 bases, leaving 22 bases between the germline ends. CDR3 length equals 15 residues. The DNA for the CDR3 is TGTGCCAGCTCTCCGAGGGCCAACTCCCTCCACGAGCAGTACTTC. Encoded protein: CASSPRANSLHEQYF.

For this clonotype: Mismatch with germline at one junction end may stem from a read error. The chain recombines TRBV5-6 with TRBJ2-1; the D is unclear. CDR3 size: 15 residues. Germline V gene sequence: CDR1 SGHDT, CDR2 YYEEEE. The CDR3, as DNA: TGTGCCAGCAACTTTAAGAGTAGTGGGCCCAATGAGCAGTCCTTC. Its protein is CASNFKSSGPNEQSF.

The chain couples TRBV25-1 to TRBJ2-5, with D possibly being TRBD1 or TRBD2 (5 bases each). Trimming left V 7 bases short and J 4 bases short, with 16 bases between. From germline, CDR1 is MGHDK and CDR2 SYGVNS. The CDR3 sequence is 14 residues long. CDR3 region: CASTQPGPRETQYF. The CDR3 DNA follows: TGTGCCAGCACCCAACCGGGGCCGAGAGAGACCCAGTACTTC.

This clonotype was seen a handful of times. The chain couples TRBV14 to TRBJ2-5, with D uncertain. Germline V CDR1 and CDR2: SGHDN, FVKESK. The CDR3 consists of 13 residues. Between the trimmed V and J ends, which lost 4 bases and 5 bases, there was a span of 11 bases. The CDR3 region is CASSLTAWETQYF. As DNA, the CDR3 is TGTGCCAGCAGCCTCACAGCTTGGGAGACCCAGTACTTC.

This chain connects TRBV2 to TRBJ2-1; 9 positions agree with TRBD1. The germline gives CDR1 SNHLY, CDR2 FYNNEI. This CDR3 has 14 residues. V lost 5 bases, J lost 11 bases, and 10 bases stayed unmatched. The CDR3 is CASSPPGQGGKQFF. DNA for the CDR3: TGTGCCAGCAGTCCCCCGGGACAGGGCGGTAAGCAGTTCTTC.

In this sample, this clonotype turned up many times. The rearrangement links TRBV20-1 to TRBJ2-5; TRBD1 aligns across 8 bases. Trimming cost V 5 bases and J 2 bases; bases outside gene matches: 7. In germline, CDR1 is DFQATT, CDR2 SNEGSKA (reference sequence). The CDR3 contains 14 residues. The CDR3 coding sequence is TGCAGTGCTTGGGACAGGCGCGGGCAAGAGACCCAGTACTTC. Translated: CSAWDRRGQETQYF.

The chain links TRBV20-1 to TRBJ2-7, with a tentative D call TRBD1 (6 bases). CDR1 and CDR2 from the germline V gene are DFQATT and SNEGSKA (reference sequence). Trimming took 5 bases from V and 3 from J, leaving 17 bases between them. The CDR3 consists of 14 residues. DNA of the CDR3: TGCAGTGCTCGACGACAGGAGGACAACTACGAGCAGTACTTC. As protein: CSARRQEDNYEQYF.

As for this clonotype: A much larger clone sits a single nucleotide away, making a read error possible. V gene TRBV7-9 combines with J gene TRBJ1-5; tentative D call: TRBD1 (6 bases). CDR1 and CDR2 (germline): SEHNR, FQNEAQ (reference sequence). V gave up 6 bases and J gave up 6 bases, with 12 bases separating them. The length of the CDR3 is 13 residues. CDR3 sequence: CASREGQPQPQHF. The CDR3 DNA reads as TGTGCCAGCAGGGAGGGACAACCTCAGCCCCAGCATTTT.

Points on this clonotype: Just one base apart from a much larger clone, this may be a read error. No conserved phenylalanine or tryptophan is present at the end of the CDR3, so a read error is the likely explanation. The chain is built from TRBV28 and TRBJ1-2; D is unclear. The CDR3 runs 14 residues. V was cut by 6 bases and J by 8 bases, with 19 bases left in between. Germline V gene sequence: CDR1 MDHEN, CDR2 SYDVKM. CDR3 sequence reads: CASRLTREGRGYTY. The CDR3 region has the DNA TGTGCCAGCAGGTTGACCCGGGAAGGTCGAGGCTACACCTAC.

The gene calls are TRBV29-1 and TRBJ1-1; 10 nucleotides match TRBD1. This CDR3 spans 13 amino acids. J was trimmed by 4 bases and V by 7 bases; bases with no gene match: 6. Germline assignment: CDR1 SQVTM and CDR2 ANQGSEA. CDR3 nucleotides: TGCAGCGCTCAGGGACAGGGGTTCACTGAAGCTTTCTTT. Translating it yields CSAQGQGFTEAFF.

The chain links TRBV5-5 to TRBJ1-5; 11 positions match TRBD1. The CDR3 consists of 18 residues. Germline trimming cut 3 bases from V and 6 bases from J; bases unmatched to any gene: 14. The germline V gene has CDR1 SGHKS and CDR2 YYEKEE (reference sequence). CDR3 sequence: CASSYGTGGTLHTQPQHF. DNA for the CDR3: TGTGCCAGCAGCTACGGGACAGGGGGAACTTTGCATACTCAGCCCCAGCATTTT.

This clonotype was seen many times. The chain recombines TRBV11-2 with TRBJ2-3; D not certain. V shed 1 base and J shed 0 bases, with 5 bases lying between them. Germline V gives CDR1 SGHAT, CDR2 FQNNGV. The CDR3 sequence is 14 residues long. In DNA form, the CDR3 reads TGTGCCAGCAGCTTAGGCTGGAGCACAGATACGCAGTATTTT. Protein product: CASSLGWSTDTQYF.

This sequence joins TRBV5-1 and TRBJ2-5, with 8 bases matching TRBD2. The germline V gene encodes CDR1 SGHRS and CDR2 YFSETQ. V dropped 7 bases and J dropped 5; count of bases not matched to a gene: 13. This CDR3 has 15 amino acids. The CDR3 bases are TGCGCCAGCCGCCCCCCAGCGGGGGTTTGGGAGACCCAGTACTTC. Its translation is CASRPPAGVWETQYF.